This T cell receptor (beta chain) was sequenced for a study of blood T cell repertoires in COVID-19. This clone was recorded only once. Per the study methods: Reference gene primer amplification gave estimated nucleated cell counts. This table comes from immunoSEQ multiplex PCR, and its TCRdb copy is limited to in-frame clones, with some not included. V and J calls and clone size are as listed in that table; D and trimming were resolved from the DNA. The sample lists under 300,000 clones, 70% to 90% occurring once. V was cut by 6 bases and J by 3 bases, with 12 bases left in between. The CDR3 is 13 residues long. Looked up from germline, CDR1 is GTSNPN and CDR2 is SVGIG (reference sequence). Enrolment of Seattle patients took place during active infection, and they were followed longitudinally.

Sequenced sample: peripheral blood. The sequence derives from a woman aged 25 to 39 with COVID-19, enrolled during active disease. This chain links TRBV30 with TRBJ1-3; D ambiguous. The CDR3 loop reads CACPSTHGNTIYF. For the CDR3, the DNA is TGTGCCTGCCCGAGTACGCATGGAAACACCATATATTTT. Drawing the rest from reference TRBV30 and TRBJ1-3, the complete variable domain is SQTIHQWPATLVQPVGSPLSLECTVEGTSNPNLYWYRQAAGRGLQLLFYSVGIGQISSEVPQNLSASRPQDRQFILSSKKLLLSDSGFYLCACPSTHGNTIYFGEGSWLTVV.